The 14 T cell receptor beta chains given below trace back to one sample, sequenced in a study of cytomegalovirus exposure and HLA in healthy donors. The PCR employed 60 Vbeta primers together with 13 Jbeta primers. The protocol was immunoSEQ multiplex PCR, while the TCRdb copy is restricted to in-frame clones and leaves out a portion. The table has approximately 160,000 clones, 70% to 80% seen once. The source material was PBMCs. These receptors originate from a female donor in good health and CMV-seronegative.

J is TRBJ1-5 and V is TRBV28; 7 positions match TRBD1. This CDR3 spans 15 amino acids. CDR1 and CDR2 (germline): MDHEN, SYDVKM. Trimming took 10 bases from V and 9 from J; bases not matched to a gene: 18. The DNA for the CDR3 is TGTGCCATCTCGCCCGGGACAGAGATAATCACGCCCCAGCATTTT. Protein: CAISPGTEIITPQHF.

Only a few counts were recorded for this clone. J is TRBJ2-7 and V is TRBV4-3, with 7 nucleotides matching TRBD2. Germline-derived CDR1 and CDR2 are LGHNA and YSLEER. CDR3 size: 15 residues. V lost 1 base to trimming and J lost 2 bases; unmatched junction nucleotides: 5. DNA of the CDR3: TGCGCCAGCAGCCAAGCTTCTAGCGGACCCTACGAGCAGTACTTC. It is translated as CASSQASSGPYEQYF.

V gene TRBV6-5 combines with J gene TRBJ2-5, with TRBD2 matching over 8 bases. Gene TRBJ2-7 matches the end of the DNA better, so the J call may be wrong. Germline V lookup: CDR1 MNHEY, CDR2 SVGAGI. The CDR3 loop spans 15 amino acids. The CDR3, as DNA: TGTGCCAGCAGAACACTAGCGGAGGGCTTCTACGAGCAGTACTTC. It specifies CASRTLAEGFYEQYF.

The chain has TRBV9 and TRBJ2-3; 8 positions agree with TRBD2. The V segment lost 0 bases and the J segment 1 base; nucleotides outside the gene matches: 13. Germline CDR1 and CDR2: SGDLS and YYNGEE. The CDR3 extends over 19 amino acids. The CDR3 bases are TGTGCCAGCAGCGTAGGTGCCGGGGGGGCCGCCCTGGGCACAGATACGCAGTATTTT. Translated: CASSVGAGGAALGTDTQYF.

Notes on this clone: Other DNA sequences in this sample translate to the same CDR3. The genes are TRBV7-6 and TRBJ1-5, with D uncertain. V dropped 3 bases and J dropped 6 bases, with 6 bases sitting between them. The CDR3 is 12 residues long. Germline CDR1 and CDR2: SGHVS and FNYEAQ. CDR3 bases: TGTGCCAGCAGCTTGCGTGGTCAGCCCCAGCATTTT. It specifies CASSLRGQPQHF.

In its sample, this clone was seen once. J is TRBJ2-2 and V is TRBV29-1; tentative D call: TRBD1 (5 bases). The CDR3 extends over 15 amino acids. Germline V gives CDR1 SQVTM, CDR2 ANQGSEA. Trimming took off 6 bases at V and 1 base at J, with 15 bases between the two ends. CDR3 in amino acids: CSVMQGFLNTGELFF. The DNA of the CDR3 is TGCAGCGTGATGCAGGGCTTCCTGAACACCGGGGAGCTGTTTTTT.

The chain has TRBV7-2 and TRBJ2-5, with D possibly matching TRBD1 (5 bases). The J call may not be correct, given that the DNA end is closer to TRBJ2-7. The germline V gene has CDR1 SGHTA and CDR2 FQGNSA. The CDR3 extends over 14 amino acids. The CDR3 nucleotides read TGTGCCAGCAGCTTATCTGGGGCCCTCTACGAGCAGTACTTC. Its protein is CASSLSGALYEQYF.

The rearrangement joins TRBV5-6 to TRBJ1-2; TRBD1 agrees at 8 bases. Germline trimming cut 4 bases from V and 3 bases from J; bases unmatched to any gene: 5. The CDR3 totals 14 residues. CDR1 is SGHDT, CDR2 YYEEEE, per germline. This CDR3 reads CASSMQGADYGYTF. CDR3 nucleotide sequence: TGTGCCAGCAGCATGCAGGGGGCCGACTATGGCTACACCTTC.

The chain is built from TRBV5-8 and TRBJ2-2; 7 nucleotides match TRBD1. The CDR3 loop spans 14 amino acids. V lost 6 bases, J lost 4 bases, and 6 bases stayed unmatched. Germline CDR1 and CDR2: SGHTS and YDEGEE. The CDR3 sequence: CASMRGQVTGELFF. CDR3 nucleotides: TGTGCCAGCATGAGGGGGCAAGTCACCGGGGAGCTGTTTTTT.

This chain uses TRBV5-6 with TRBJ1-2; TRBD1 might be the D (5 bases). Germline lookup yields CDR1 SGHDT and CDR2 YYEEEE. The CDR3 loop spans 15 amino acids. V was trimmed by 3 bases and J by 1 base, leaving 13 bases between them. CDR3 bases: TGTGCCAGCAGCTGGGGCCCCAGTATTAACTATGGCTACACCTTC. Its translation: CASSWGPSINYGYTF.

The chain has TRBV29-1 and TRBJ2-3; TRBD2 aligns across 14 bases. The CDR3 is 16 residues long. Germline V CDR1 and CDR2: SQVTM, ANQGSEA. V lost 5 bases, J lost 5 bases, and 9 bases stayed unmatched. CDR3 protein: CSVRIGLAGGGDTQYF. The CDR3 DNA follows: TGCAGCGTTAGAATTGGACTAGCGGGAGGTGGAGATACGCAGTATTTT.

This chain uses TRBV6-4 with TRBJ2-7, with TRBD2 matching 9 bases. With V trimmed by 5 bases and J by 2 bases, 4 bases remained unmatched. Per germline, CDR1 MRHNA and CDR2 SNTAGT. CDR3 length: 14 amino acids. CDR3 nucleotide sequence: TGTGCCAGCAGTAGGGCTAGCGGGACCTACGAGCAGTACTTC. Its protein is CASSRASGTYEQYF.

V and J are TRBV5-1 and TRBJ1-1; D call uncertain. Deletions cut 4 bases from V and 1 base from J, with 14 bases between. The germline V gene encodes CDR1 SGHRS and CDR2 YFSETQ. This CDR3 has 15 residues. DNA of the CDR3: TGCGCCAGCAGCCGGTTCTCAAGTGGGAACACTGAAGCTTTCTTT. Encoded protein: CASSRFSSGNTEAFF.

In its sample, this clone was seen once. The V and J genes are TRBV19 and TRBJ1-2; D gene ambiguous. Between the trimmed V and J ends, which lost 0 bases and 6 bases, there was a span of 8 bases. Germline V lookup: CDR1 LNHDA, CDR2 SQIVND (reference sequence). This CDR3 contains 13 residues. CDR3 sequence: CASSIDVRDGYTF. The CDR3, as DNA: TGTGCCAGTAGTATAGATGTACGGGATGGCTACACCTTC.